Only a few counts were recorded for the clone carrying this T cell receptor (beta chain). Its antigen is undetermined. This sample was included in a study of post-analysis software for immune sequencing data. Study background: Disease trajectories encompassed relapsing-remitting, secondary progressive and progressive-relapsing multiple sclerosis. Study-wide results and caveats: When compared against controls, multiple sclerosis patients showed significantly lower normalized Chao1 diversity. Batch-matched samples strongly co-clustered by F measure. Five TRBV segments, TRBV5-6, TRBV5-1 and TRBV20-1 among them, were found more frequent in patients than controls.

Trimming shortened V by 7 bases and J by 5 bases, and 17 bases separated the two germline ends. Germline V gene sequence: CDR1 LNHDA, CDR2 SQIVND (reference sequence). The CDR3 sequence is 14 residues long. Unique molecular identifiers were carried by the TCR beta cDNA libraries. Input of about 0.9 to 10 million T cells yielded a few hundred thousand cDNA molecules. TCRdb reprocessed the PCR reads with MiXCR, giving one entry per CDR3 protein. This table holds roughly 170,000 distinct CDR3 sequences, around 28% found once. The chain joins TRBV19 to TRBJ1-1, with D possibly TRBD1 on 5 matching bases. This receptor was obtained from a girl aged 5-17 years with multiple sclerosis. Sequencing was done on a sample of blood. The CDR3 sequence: CASTLGTVGTEAFF. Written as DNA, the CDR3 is TGTGCCAGTACTCTGGGGACGGTCGGGACTGAAGCTTTCTTT.